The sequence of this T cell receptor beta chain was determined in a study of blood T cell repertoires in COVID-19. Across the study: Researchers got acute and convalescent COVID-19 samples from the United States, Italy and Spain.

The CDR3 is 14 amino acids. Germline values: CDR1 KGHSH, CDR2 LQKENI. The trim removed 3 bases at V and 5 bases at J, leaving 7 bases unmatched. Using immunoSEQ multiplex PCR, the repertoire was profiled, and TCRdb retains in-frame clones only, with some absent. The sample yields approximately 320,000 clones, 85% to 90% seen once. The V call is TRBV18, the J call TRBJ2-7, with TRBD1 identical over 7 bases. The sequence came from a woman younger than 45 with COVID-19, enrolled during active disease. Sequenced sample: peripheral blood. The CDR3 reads CASSPDRDRDEQYF. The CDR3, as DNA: TGTGCCAGCTCACCCGACAGGGATCGAGACGAGCAGTACTTC.